The rows below give T cell receptor beta chains drawn from one sample of a study of T cells in Graves' hyperthyroidism and ophthalmopathy. Each CDR3 protein is one row after TCRdb ran MiXCR on the multiplex PCR reads. The profile covers nearly 750,000 distinct CDR3 sequences, with around a third appearing a single time and around 29% taken by the ten largest. The specimen sequenced was blood. The receptors shown here come from a woman aged 40 to 55 with Graves' hyperthyroidism. The CDR3 runs from the conserved cysteine through the conserved F or W. The D gene is left open where the match is weak. Only part of the rows carry a size: once, few, many, or a class if the clone is expanded.

TRBV7-9	TRBJ1-1	.	many	CASSLGQIEAFF	TGTGCCAGCAGCTTAGGGCAGATTGAAGCTTTCTTT
TRBV6-1	TRBJ2-7	TRBD1	few	CASSEGSGGYEQYF	TGTGCCAGCAGTGAAGGGTCAGGGGGCTACGAGCAGTACTTC
TRBV2	TRBJ2-7	.	many	CASKTGSYEQYF	TGTGCCAGCAAAACGGGCTCCTACGAGCAGTACTTC
TRBV7-9	TRBJ1-2	.	.	CASSRVDSTNGYTF	TGTGCCAGCAGCCGCGTAGATTCGACGAATGGCTACACCTTC
TRBV14	TRBJ1-1	.	.	CASSLFGNRVLTEAFF	TGTGCCAGCAGCCTCTTCGGGAACAGGGTCCTGACTGAAGCTTTCTTT
TRBV6-5	TRBJ1-3	.	.	CASSVYASGNTIYF	TGTGCCAGCAGTGTGTATGCTTCTGGAAACACCATATATTTT
TRBV28	TRBJ1-6	TRBD1	.	CASRDREDSPLHF	TGTGCCAGCAGGGACAGGGAGGATTCACCCCTCCACTTT
TRBV27	TRBJ2-5	.	.	CASSLNGLTQYF	TGTGCCAGCAGTTTGAACGGGCTGACCCAGTACTTC
TRBV28	TRBJ2-7	TRBD2	.	CASSAPSSGVQYEQYF	TGTGCCAGCAGTGCCCCGTCTAGCGGAGTCCAATACGAGCAGTACTTC
TRBV20-1	TRBJ2-5	.	.	CSATGTGLYETQYF	TGCAGTGCTACCGGGACGGGACTTTACGAGACCCAGTACTTC
TRBV20-1	TRBJ2-7	.	many	CSASIGLYEQYF	TGCAGTGCCTCGATCGGCCTCTACGAGCAGTACTTC
TRBV12-3/TRBV12-4	TRBJ1-1	.	many	CASSLGWQNTEAFF	TGTGCCAGCAGTTTAGGGTGGCAGAACACTGAAGCTTTCTTT
TRBV4-1	TRBJ1-5	.	few	CASSHGRNQPQHF	TGCGCCAGCAGCCACGGGAGGAACCAGCCCCAGCATTTT
TRBV7-2	TRBJ2-7	.	many	CASSLTAYEQYF	TGTGCCAGCAGCCTAACGGCCTACGAGCAGTACTTC
TRBV20-1	TRBJ2-2	.	.	CSARYPGSSNTGELFF	TGCAGTGCTAGATATCCAGGGTCTTCGAACACCGGGGAGCTGTTTTTT
TRBV7-2	TRBJ1-6	TRBD1	.	CASSLQGLSDSPLHF	TGTGCCAGCAGCCTACAGGGGCTAAGTGATTCACCCCTCCACTTT
TRBV6-5	TRBJ1-2	.	few	CASSPMGGARSGYTF	TGTGCCAGCAGCCCGATGGGGGGGGCGCGTAGCGGCTACACCTTC
TRBV20-1	TRBJ1-6	.	many	CSARVGAGAQSPLHF	TGCAGTGCTAGAGTGGGAGCAGGGGCGCAGTCACCCCTCCACTTT
TRBV15	TRBJ1-6	TRBD1	.	CATLRDRAQHF	TGTGCCACTCTCCGGGACAGGGCCCAGCACTTT
TRBV19	TRBJ1-2	.	.	CASSITGIYGYTF	TGTGCCAGTAGTATAACCGGGATCTATGGCTACACCTTC
TRBV14	TRBJ2-7	.	.	CASSHPIYEQYF	TGTGCCAGCAGCCACCCCATCTACGAGCAGTACTTC
TRBV7-2	TRBJ1-5	TRBD1	many	CASSERTGTQPQHF	TGTGCCAGCAGCGAGAGGACAGGGACCCAGCCCCAGCATTTT
TRBV7-2	TRBJ2-1	.	.	CASSPTMGSYNEQFF	TGTGCCAGCAGCCCCACCATGGGCTCCTACAATGAGCAGTTCTTC
TRBV5-1	TRBJ2-7	TRBD1	.	CASSLSPLDRGFRAEQYF	TGCGCCAGCAGCTTGTCCCCCCTGGACAGGGGATTTCGTGCCGAGCAGTACTTC
TRBV5-8	TRBJ1-2	.	.	CASSPIRGGNYGYTF	TGTGCCAGCAGCCCCATTCGGGGCGGGAACTATGGCTACACCTTC
TRBV12-3/TRBV12-4	TRBJ1-1	.	.	CASSLALGGEAFF	TGTGCCAGCAGTTTAGCGCTGGGTGGGGAAGCTTTCTTT
TRBV7-4	TRBJ2-7	TRBD2	few	CASTGQATSVESYEQYF	TGTGCCAGCACGGGCCAGGCAACTAGCGTAGAGAGCTACGAGCAGTACTTC
TRBV7-9	TRBJ2-2	.	few	CASSLDGRAATGELFF	TGTGCCAGCAGCTTAGACGGCCGCGCCGCCACCGGGGAGCTGTTTTTT